A selection of T cell receptor beta chains follows, all from one sample in a study of blood T cells in healthy people across ages. TCRdb called the 5' RACE reads again in MiXCR, with one record for every CDR3 protein. In the table there are roughly 700,000 distinct CDR3 sequences, around 32% of which are singletons. Sequenced sample: blood. The receptors stem from a woman of 80 years or more in good health. Both conserved end residues are part of each CDR3. The order of the fields is D gene, V gene, J gene, clone size, CDR3 protein, CDR3 DNA. The D gene is left open where the match is weak. Expanded clones are given a class, and other clones once, few, many or no size at all.

>.|TRBV29-1|TRBJ2-1|.
CSVAQISTGFGEQFF
TGCAGCGTTGCCCAAATATCCACAGGGTTTGGTGAGCAGTTCTTC
>.|TRBV6-5|TRBJ1-4|.
CASGHTRTNEKRFF
TGTGCCAGCGGCCACACCAGGACTAATGAAAAACGGTTTTTT
>.|TRBV18|TRBJ2-4|.
CASSEQGSGQYF
TGTGCCAGCTCCGAGCAGGGCAGTGGGCAGTACTTC
>.|TRBV25-1|TRBJ1-6|many
CASSEAPVRGYSPLHF
TGTGCCAGCAGTGAGGCCCCCGTCAGGGGTTATTCACCCCTCCACTTT
>.|TRBV18|TRBJ2-1|many
CASSPPVRETYNEQFF
TGTGCCAGCTCACCACCGGTCCGGGAAACCTACAATGAGCAGTTCTTC
>TRBD2|TRBV29-1|TRBJ2-1|.
CSVVQIAGDNEQFF
TGCAGCGTAGTGCAGATAGCGGGGGACAATGAGCAGTTCTTC
>.|TRBV7-3|TRBJ2-5|many
CASSWTGKAGETQYF
TGTGCCAGCAGCTGGACGGGGAAGGCGGGAGAGACCCAGTACTTC
>.|TRBV18|TRBJ2-5|.
CASSPQGSIRETQYF
TGTGCCAGCTCACCACAAGGTTCTATCAGAGAGACCCAGTACTTC
>TRBD1|TRBV7-2|TRBJ1-6|few
CASSSFGQGANSPLHF
TGTGCCAGCAGCTCCTTTGGACAGGGGGCTAATTCACCCCTCCACTTT
>.|TRBV5-5|TRBJ1-2|.
CASSRDTLGYTF
TGTGCCAGCAGCCGCGACACCCTGGGCTACACCTTC
>.|TRBV6-5|TRBJ2-1|.
CASSSPGKTDEQFF
TGTGCCAGCAGTTCCCCCGGGAAAACGGATGAGCAGTTCTTC
>.|TRBV5-1|TRBJ2-6|few
CASIFYRETGANVLTF
TGCGCCAGCATCTTCTACAGGGAAACTGGGGCCAACGTCCTGACTTTC
>TRBD2|TRBV6-1|TRBJ2-5|many
CASSVPPSGGAEWVETQYF
TGTGCCAGCAGTGTACCGCCTAGCGGGGGTGCCGAGTGGGTGGAGACCCAGTACTTC
>.|TRBV5-1|TRBJ2-7|many
CASSQDGRIYEQYF
TGCGCCAGCAGCCAGGACGGGCGTATCTACGAGCAGTACTTC
>TRBD1|TRBV7-2|TRBJ2-5|many
CASNMDREGETQYF
TGTGCCAGCAACATGGACAGGGAAGGAGAGACCCAGTACTTC
>TRBD1|TRBV27|TRBJ1-2|.
CASSTAQGQKYNYGYTF
TGTGCCAGCAGCACCGCCCAGGGACAGAAGTATAACTATGGCTACACCTTC
>TRBD1|TRBV29-1|TRBJ2-5|many
CSVPGTGTQYF
TGCAGCGTGCCCGGGACAGGGACCCAGTACTTC
>TRBD1|TRBV6-1|TRBJ1-5|.
CASSEATGINQPQHF
TGTGCCAGCAGTGAAGCGACAGGGATAAATCAGCCCCAGCATTTT
>.|TRBV14|TRBJ2-1|many
CASSLSGRGSYNEQFF
TGTGCCAGCAGCCTTTCCGGAAGGGGCTCCTACAATGAGCAGTTCTTC
>TRBD2|TRBV9|TRBJ2-3|many
CASSVRPTSGGADTQYF
TGTGCCAGCAGCGTAAGACCGACTAGCGGGGGGGCAGATACGCAGTATTTT
>.|TRBV4-2|TRBJ2-7|.
CASSLPPGQGLYEQYF
TGTGCCAGCAGCCTCCCTCCGGGACAAGGCTTATACGAGCAGTACTTC
>.|TRBV29-1|TRBJ2-2|.
CSAQGSRTGELFF
TGCAGCGCGCAGGGGAGTAGGACCGGGGAGCTGTTTTTT
>.|TRBV20-1|TRBJ2-3|many
CSAGRYTDTQYF
TGCAGTGCTGGAAGATACACAGATACGCAGTATTTT
>.|TRBV28|TRBJ1-1|.
CASSFRSASTEAFF
TGTGCCAGCAGTTTTAGGTCAGCGAGCACTGAAGCTTTCTTT